The 10 T cell receptor beta chains in this list originate from one sample, sequenced in a study of shared clonotypes between healthy human individuals. Sequencing was performed with immunoSEQ multiplex PCR; in TCRdb, only in-frame clones are kept and a portion is missing. The sample lists 2 million or so clones; approximately 94% were seen once. Naive CD8 cells, CD45RO-negative and positively selected for CCR7, excluded terminally differentiated effector memory CD45RA+ cells. The sample was naive CD8+ T cells sorted from blood. These receptors were obtained from a man between 18 and 35 years old in good health.

This chain links TRBV5-6 with TRBJ2-1, with D perhaps matching TRBD1 (5 bases). The CDR3 spans 14 residues. The V gene lost 3 bases and the J gene lost 4 bases, with 11 bases spanning the gap. Per the germline V gene, CDR1 is SGHDT and CDR2 is YYEEEE. The CDR3: CASSSTGQYNEQFF. The DNA for the CDR3 is TGTGCCAGCAGCTCAACAGGACAATACAATGAGCAGTTCTTC.

The chain joins TRBV5-6 to TRBJ2-7; D gene uncertain. The CDR3 is 14 amino acids. V gave up 0 bases and J gave up 2 bases, with 9 bases separating them. Germline loops: CDR1 SGHDT, CDR2 YYEEEE. The CDR3 coding sequence is TGTGCCAGCAGCTTGGGTAGTACAACCTACGAGCAGTACTTC. It encodes CASSLGSTTYEQYF.

The rearrangement joins TRBV11-2 to TRBJ1-1; D remains ambiguous. The CDR3 covers 13 residues. Germline CDR1 is SGHAT and CDR2 is FQNNGV. The V gene lost 5 bases and the J gene lost 8 bases, with 15 bases spanning the gap. The CDR3, as DNA: TGTGCCAGCAGCCGAGGGTCCCAATTAGAAGCTTTCTTT. Protein: CASSRGSQLEAFF. The variable domain in full, completed from reference TRBV11-2 and TRBJ1-1, reads EAGVAQSPRYKIIEKRQSVAFWCNPISGHATLYWYQQILGQGPKLLIQFQNNGVVDDSQLPKDRFSAERLKGVDSTLKIQPAKLEDSAVYLCASSRGSQLEAFFGQGTRLTVV.

CDR3 residues: CASSGAAGQGYEQYF. For the CDR3, the DNA is TGTGCCAGCAGCGGTGCAGCAGGACAGGGCTACGAGCAGTACTTC. The chain employs TRBV6-1 and TRBJ2-7; 8 bases line up with TRBD1. J gave up 3 bases and V 6 bases, and 10 bases lay outside the gene matches. This CDR3 is 15 amino acids long. Germline CDR1 reads MNHNS; CDR2 reads SASEGT.

The chain is built from TRBV7-9 and TRBJ1-1; D not certain. Germline loops: CDR1 SEHNR, CDR2 FQNEAQ (reference sequence). The CDR3 sequence is 14 residues long. V lost 7 bases to trimming and J lost 1 base, with 13 bases between them. The CDR3 protein is CASTTFGENTEAFF. CDR3 sequence (DNA): TGTGCCAGCACCACATTCGGGGAGAACACTGAAGCTTTCTTT. The full variable domain, rest sourced from reference TRBV7-9 and TRBJ1-1, is DTGVSQNPRHKITKRGQNVTFRCDPISEHNRLYWYRQTLGQGPEFLTYFQNEAQLEKSRLLSDRFSAERPKGSFSTLEIQRTEQGDSAMYLCASTTFGENTEAFFGQGTRLTVV.

In this sample, this clone turned up once. The gene calls are TRBV16 and TRBJ1-6; TRBD1 might be the D (5 bases). This CDR3 is 16 amino acids long. Germline V gene sequence: CDR1 KGHSY, CDR2 FQNENV. V was cut by 5 bases and J by 0 bases, with 11 bases left in between. CDR3 sequence (DNA): TGTGCCAGCAGCGCACAGGCGCCCTCCTATAATTCACCCCTCCACTTT. It specifies CASSAQAPSYNSPLHF.

This clone was found once. This CDR3 is CASSTGYEQYF. In DNA form, the CDR3 reads TGTGCCAGCAGCACCGGCTACGAGCAGTACTTC. V gene TRBV7-6 combines with J gene TRBJ2-7; D unresolved. CDR1 and CDR2 from the germline V gene are SGHVS and FNYEAQ. V lost 5 bases to trimming and J lost 3 bases, with 5 bases between them. The CDR3 is 11 residues long.

The chain has TRBV19 and TRBJ1-1, with 7 nucleotides matching TRBD1. This CDR3 contains 13 residues. V dropped 3 bases and J dropped 7; count of bases not matched to a gene: 5. CDR1 is LNHDA and CDR2 is SQIVND in the germline V gene (reference sequence). For the CDR3, the DNA is TGTGCCAGTAGTATCGGGGACAGCCGTGAAGCTTTCTTT. Translating it yields CASSIGDSREAFF.

This clone was seen only once. The CDR3 DNA sequence: TGTGCCAGCAGTTACGGGCGGGGGGGTTACAATGAGCAGTTCTTC. It specifies CASSYGRGGYNEQFF. This chain uses TRBV6-6 with TRBJ2-1, with 9 nucleotides matching TRBD2. From germline, CDR1 is MNHNY and CDR2 SVGAGI (reference sequence). This CDR3 spans 15 amino acids. V shed 2 bases, J shed 4 bases, and the junction held 3 bases outside the gene matches.

This chain links TRBV28 with TRBJ2-3, with a weak D call TRBD2 (6 bases). This CDR3 has 18 residues. V was cut by 2 bases and J by 4 bases, with 22 bases left in between. CDR1 is MDHEN and CDR2 is SYDVKM in the germline V gene. CDR3 sequence reads: CASSLRTGRDSESDTQYF. CDR3 coding DNA: TGTGCCAGCAGTTTAAGGACCGGCCGGGACTCGGAGTCAGATACGCAGTATTTT.